The subject of this entry is one TCR beta chain. Its antigen is not known. Healthy individuals of Caucasian origin from Russia, aged about 6 to 100, served as donors. Isolated per sample were at least 7 million PBMCs. Germline values: CDR1 DFQATT, CDR2 SNEGSKA (reference sequence). The CDR3 is 15 amino acids. Between the trimmed V and J ends, which lost 0 bases and 4 bases, there was a span of 13 bases. This record comes from a study of blood T cells in healthy people across ages. Broader study findings: Naive T cell percentage and TCR beta diversity correlated strongly.

A J-beta primer mix and a sample-barcoded 5' primer were used in a second PCR of roughly 7 to 12 cycles. A single record per CDR3 protein comes from TCRdb applying MiXCR to the 5' RACE reads. The sample holds hundreds of thousands of distinct CDR3 sequences; 32% are singletons and the top ten take less than 20%. The receptor was isolated from a woman older than 75 in good health. V gene TRBV20-1 combines with J gene TRBJ1-5, with D unresolved. The sample consisted of blood. The CDR3 DNA follows: TGCAGTGCTAGAGATCTGGCCATACCGAATCAGCCCCAGCATTTT. Translating it yields CSARDLAIPNQPQHF.